This is a list of T cell receptor beta chains from one sample in a study of blood T cell repertoires in COVID-19. Profiled with immunoSEQ multiplex PCR; TCRdb holds only in-frame clones, not every one. This sample has about 100,000 clones, with roughly 90% found just once. Sequencing was done on a sample of peripheral blood. All receptors come from a human donor with COVID-19, enrolled during active disease. The donor label of this sample is uncertain. Each CDR3 is given with its conserved first and last residue. D genes are given only for firm matches. Not every row has a clone size; where given, it reads once, few, many or a size class.

d_call: -
v_call: TRBV3-1/TRBV3-2
clone_size: -
j_call: TRBJ2-3
cdr3_nt: TGTGCCAGCAGCCCCCCGACAGGCACAGATACGCAGTATTTT
cdr3_aa: CASSPPTGTDTQYF

d_call: -
v_call: TRBV5-6
clone_size: -
j_call: TRBJ1-3
cdr3_nt: TGTGCCAGCAGCTTGGGGGGAGTGGGTTCCGGAAACACCATATATTTT
cdr3_aa: CASSLGGVGSGNTIYF

d_call: -
v_call: TRBV2
clone_size: -
j_call: TRBJ1-5
cdr3_nt: TGTGCCAGCTTGGCGGGGGCGAACAGCAATCAGCCCCAGCATTTT
cdr3_aa: CASLAGANSNQPQHF

d_call: -
v_call: TRBV2
clone_size: -
j_call: TRBJ1-5
cdr3_nt: TGTGCCAGCAGTGCCACGCAGGGGAGCAATCAGCCCCAGCATTTT
cdr3_aa: CASSATQGSNQPQHF

d_call: TRBD2
v_call: TRBV11-3
clone_size: -
j_call: TRBJ2-5
cdr3_nt: TGTGCCAGCAACTACGGAACTAGCGGAGAGACCCAGTACTTC
cdr3_aa: CASNYGTSGETQYF

d_call: -
v_call: TRBV18
clone_size: -
j_call: TRBJ2-2
cdr3_nt: TGTGCCAGCTCGCTCCTACCCCGGAACACCGGGGAGCTGTTTTTT
cdr3_aa: CASSLLPRNTGELFF

d_call: -
v_call: TRBV5-1
clone_size: -
j_call: TRBJ2-3
cdr3_nt: TGCGCCAGCAGCTTTTTTAGAACGGGAGGCACAGATACGCAGTATTTT
cdr3_aa: CASSFFRTGGTDTQYF

d_call: -
v_call: TRBV19
clone_size: once
j_call: TRBJ2-6
cdr3_nt: TGTGCCAGTAGTACGCTTACATTTGGGGCCAACGTCCTGACTTTC
cdr3_aa: CASSTLTFGANVLTF

d_call: TRBD2
v_call: TRBV25-1
clone_size: -
j_call: TRBJ2-7
cdr3_nt: TGTGCCAGCCGGGGACAAGGCGGGACTAGCTCCTACGAGCAGTACTTC
cdr3_aa: CASRGQGGTSSYEQYF

d_call: TRBD2
v_call: TRBV2
clone_size: -
j_call: TRBJ2-1
cdr3_nt: TGTGCCAGCAGCGCAAGGGCCCAGCGGGGGGTCCTAAGCTCCTACAATGAGCAGTTCTTC
cdr3_aa: CASSARAQRGVLSSYNEQFF

d_call: -
v_call: TRBV9
clone_size: once
j_call: TRBJ2-2
cdr3_nt: TGTGCCAGCAGCCCCCTTACTGCCGGGGAGCTGTTTTTT
cdr3_aa: CASSPLTAGELFF

d_call: TRBD1
v_call: TRBV6-5
clone_size: -
j_call: TRBJ1-3
cdr3_nt: TGTGCCAGCAGTCCGACAGGGCTCTCTGGAAACACCATATATTTT
cdr3_aa: CASSPTGLSGNTIYF

d_call: TRBD2
v_call: TRBV7-2
clone_size: -
j_call: TRBJ2-3
cdr3_nt: TGTGCCAGCAGCCCCTATAGCGGGGATACAGATACGCAGTATTTT
cdr3_aa: CASSPYSGDTDTQYF

d_call: -
v_call: TRBV29-1
clone_size: -
j_call: TRBJ2-3
cdr3_nt: TGCAGCGTTGGACAGGTTCAAAGAACAGATACGCAGTATTTT
cdr3_aa: CSVGQVQRTDTQYF

d_call: TRBD1
v_call: TRBV25-1
clone_size: -
j_call: TRBJ1-2
cdr3_nt: TGTGCCACCCAGGGGGCGAATTACTATGGCTACACCTTC
cdr3_aa: CATQGANYYGYTF

d_call: -
v_call: TRBV25-1
clone_size: -
j_call: TRBJ2-5
cdr3_nt: TGTGCCAGCAGTGACCCTCTTCAAGAGACCCAGTACTTC
cdr3_aa: CASSDPLQETQYF

d_call: -
v_call: TRBV6-1
clone_size: -
j_call: TRBJ2-5
cdr3_nt: TGTGCCAGCAGTGAAGAGTCAGAAGAGACCCAGTACTTC
cdr3_aa: CASSEESEETQYF

d_call: -
v_call: TRBV19
clone_size: -
j_call: TRBJ1-6
cdr3_nt: TGTGCCAGTACCCCGGGACTAGGTAATTCACCCCTCCACTTT
cdr3_aa: CASTPGLGNSPLHF

d_call: TRBD1
v_call: TRBV19
clone_size: -
j_call: TRBJ2-1
cdr3_nt: TGTGCCAGTAGACTCCCGGGACAGGGGTTTAATGAGCAGTTCTTC
cdr3_aa: CASRLPGQGFNEQFF

d_call: -
v_call: TRBV7-3
clone_size: -
j_call: TRBJ2-1
cdr3_nt: TGTGCCAGCAGCTTAGGCCCGACTTCGAATGAGCAGTTCTTC
cdr3_aa: CASSLGPTSNEQFF

d_call: -
v_call: TRBV7-2
clone_size: -
j_call: TRBJ2-1
cdr3_nt: TGTGCCAGCAGCCTACGGGATCCCCTTTACAATGAGCAGTTCTTC
cdr3_aa: CASSLRDPLYNEQFF

d_call: -
v_call: TRBV27
clone_size: -
j_call: TRBJ1-6
cdr3_nt: TGTGCCAGCAGGCTTATACGGGATAATTCACCCCTCCACTTT
cdr3_aa: CASRLIRDNSPLHF

d_call: TRBD2
v_call: TRBV30
clone_size: few
j_call: TRBJ2-7
cdr3_nt: TGTGCCTGGAAACTAGCGGGAGGATCCTACGAGCAGTACTTC
cdr3_aa: CAWKLAGGSYEQYF

d_call: -
v_call: TRBV2
clone_size: -
j_call: TRBJ2-6
cdr3_nt: TGTGCCAGCAGTGTGGGCCTTTCTGGGGCCAACGTCCTGACTTTC
cdr3_aa: CASSVGLSGANVLTF

d_call: -
v_call: TRBV28
clone_size: -
j_call: TRBJ1-2
cdr3_nt: TGTGCCAGCAGCCCCCCGGACAGCTATGGCTACACCTTC
cdr3_aa: CASSPPDSYGYTF

d_call: TRBD2
v_call: TRBV5-4
clone_size: -
j_call: TRBJ2-5
cdr3_nt: TGTGCCAGCAGCTTTAGCGGGGGGACCTTGGGGGAGACCCAGTACTTC
cdr3_aa: CASSFSGGTLGETQYF

d_call: -
v_call: TRBV4-1
clone_size: many
j_call: TRBJ2-2
cdr3_nt: TGCGCCAGCAGCCAAGATAGTTATCTCGGGGAGCTGTTTTTT
cdr3_aa: CASSQDSYLGELFF

d_call: -
v_call: TRBV19
clone_size: few
j_call: TRBJ1-3
cdr3_nt: TGTGCCAGTAGCCCCTCAGACAGCTCTGGAAACACCATATATTTT
cdr3_aa: CASSPSDSSGNTIYF

d_call: -
v_call: TRBV9
clone_size: -
j_call: TRBJ2-5
cdr3_nt: TGTGCCAGCAGCGTAGCTACCCACGTGACAGGACAAGAGACCCAGTACTTC
cdr3_aa: CASSVATHVTGQETQYF

d_call: -
v_call: TRBV4-2
clone_size: -
j_call: TRBJ2-3
cdr3_nt: TGTGCCAGCAGCCAAGAAGGGGCGTCGGGTGCAGATACGCAGTATTTT
cdr3_aa: CASSQEGASGADTQYF

d_call: TRBD1
v_call: TRBV5-1
clone_size: -
j_call: TRBJ1-2
cdr3_nt: TGCGCCAGCAGCCTTGGACAGGGCGGCTACACCTTC
cdr3_aa: CASSLGQGGYTF

d_call: -
v_call: TRBV2
clone_size: -
j_call: TRBJ1-6
cdr3_nt: TGTGCCAGCAGCGTCTACAGGGATAATTCACCCCTCCACTTT
cdr3_aa: CASSVYRDNSPLHF

d_call: -
v_call: TRBV11-3
clone_size: -
j_call: TRBJ2-7
cdr3_nt: TGTGCCAGCAGCTTAGTCGGAACAGTACGTGAGCAGTACTTC
cdr3_aa: CASSLVGTVREQYF

d_call: TRBD1
v_call: TRBV24-1
clone_size: few
j_call: TRBJ2-2
cdr3_nt: TGTGCCACCAGTGATCGTTACATCCGGGACAGGCGGGCAACCGGGGAGCTGTTTTTT
cdr3_aa: CATSDRYIRDRRATGELFF

d_call: TRBD1
v_call: TRBV4-1
clone_size: -
j_call: TRBJ1-4
cdr3_nt: TGCGCCAGCAGCCCCCGGGACAGGGCATCAACTAATGAAAAACTGTTTTTT
cdr3_aa: CASSPRDRASTNEKLFF

d_call: TRBD2
v_call: TRBV5-1
clone_size: -
j_call: TRBJ2-7
cdr3_nt: TGCGCCAGCAACCTCGGGCAACTAGCGGCCTACGAGCAGTACTTC
cdr3_aa: CASNLGQLAAYEQYF

d_call: -
v_call: TRBV11-2
clone_size: -
j_call: TRBJ2-1
cdr3_nt: TGTGCCAGCAGCCTTGGACTAAACTACGACAATGAGCAGTTCTTC
cdr3_aa: CASSLGLNYDNEQFF

d_call: -
v_call: TRBV19
clone_size: -
j_call: TRBJ1-6
cdr3_nt: TGTGCCAGTAGTATAGGAGGGTTCAATTCACCCCTCCACTTT
cdr3_aa: CASSIGGFNSPLHF

d_call: TRBD2
v_call: TRBV7-2
clone_size: -
j_call: TRBJ2-1
cdr3_nt: TGTGCCAGCAGCTTAACTAGCGAAGAGGAGCAGTTCTTC
cdr3_aa: CASSLTSEEEQFF

d_call: TRBD1
v_call: TRBV3-1/TRBV3-2
clone_size: -
j_call: TRBJ1-1
cdr3_nt: TGTGCCAGCAGCCAAGTGGACCAGGGGGAAGGCACTGAAGCTTTCTTT
cdr3_aa: CASSQVDQGEGTEAFF

d_call: -
v_call: TRBV27
clone_size: -
j_call: TRBJ1-5
cdr3_nt: TGTGCCAGCAATGATAACAGGTATAGCAATCAGCCCCAGCATTTT
cdr3_aa: CASNDNRYSNQPQHF

d_call: TRBD1
v_call: TRBV27
clone_size: -
j_call: TRBJ2-1
cdr3_nt: TGTGCCAGCAGCTCACTCGGACAGGGGGCGCGAAATGAGCAGTTCTTC
cdr3_aa: CASSSLGQGARNEQFF

d_call: -
v_call: TRBV7-2
clone_size: -
j_call: TRBJ2-3
cdr3_nt: TGTGCCAGCAGCCTCGTATCCGTGAGGCTAGCAACAGATACGCAGTATTTT
cdr3_aa: CASSLVSVRLATDTQYF

d_call: TRBD1
v_call: TRBV18
clone_size: -
j_call: TRBJ2-5
cdr3_nt: TGTGCCAGCTCACCACAGGGGGCGAAAGGGGAGACCCAGTACTTC
cdr3_aa: CASSPQGAKGETQYF

d_call: -
v_call: TRBV4-2
clone_size: -
j_call: TRBJ2-7
cdr3_nt: TGTGCCAGCAGCCAAGAGGCGGGGCAGCGCGAGCAGTACTTC
cdr3_aa: CASSQEAGQREQYF

d_call: -
v_call: TRBV7-2
clone_size: -
j_call: TRBJ1-4
cdr3_nt: TGTGCCAGCAGCCAGAGGGGGACAAGAGGTGAAAAACTGTTTTTT
cdr3_aa: CASSQRGTRGEKLFF

d_call: TRBD1
v_call: TRBV12-5
clone_size: once
j_call: TRBJ2-7
cdr3_nt: TGTGCTAGTGGTTCAGCCGGGACAGGGAGGATGTACGAGCAGTACTTC
cdr3_aa: CASGSAGTGRMYEQYF

d_call: TRBD2
v_call: TRBV27
clone_size: -
j_call: TRBJ2-5
cdr3_nt: TGTGCCAGCAGTTTACGGACTAGCGAAGAGACCCAGTACTTC
cdr3_aa: CASSLRTSEETQYF

d_call: -
v_call: TRBV5-6
clone_size: -
j_call: TRBJ1-2
cdr3_nt: TGTGCCAGCAGCTCAACACAGGTTTTTGGCTACACCTTC
cdr3_aa: CASSSTQVFGYTF

d_call: TRBD1
v_call: TRBV23-1
clone_size: few
j_call: TRBJ2-2
cdr3_nt: TGCGCCAGCCTAAATAAGGGGACAGCGAACACCGGGGAGCTGTTTTTT
cdr3_aa: CASLNKGTANTGELFF

d_call: -
v_call: TRBV28
clone_size: -
j_call: TRBJ1-1
cdr3_nt: TGTGCCAGCAGTTTATTACGATGGGGAGCCACTGAAGCTTTCTTT
cdr3_aa: CASSLLRWGATEAFF

d_call: -
v_call: TRBV9
clone_size: -
j_call: TRBJ1-1
cdr3_nt: TGTGCCAGCAGCGTGGGACTCCCGAACACTGAAGCTTTCTTT
cdr3_aa: CASSVGLPNTEAFF

d_call: -
v_call: TRBV7-3
clone_size: -
j_call: TRBJ1-2
cdr3_nt: TGTGCCAGCAGCCACTCAGGGGAATACGGCTACACCTTC
cdr3_aa: CASSHSGEYGYTF

d_call: -
v_call: TRBV9
clone_size: -
j_call: TRBJ1-2
cdr3_nt: TGTGCCAGCAGCGCCGACCCAGGGTCGAACTATGGCTACACCTTC
cdr3_aa: CASSADPGSNYGYTF